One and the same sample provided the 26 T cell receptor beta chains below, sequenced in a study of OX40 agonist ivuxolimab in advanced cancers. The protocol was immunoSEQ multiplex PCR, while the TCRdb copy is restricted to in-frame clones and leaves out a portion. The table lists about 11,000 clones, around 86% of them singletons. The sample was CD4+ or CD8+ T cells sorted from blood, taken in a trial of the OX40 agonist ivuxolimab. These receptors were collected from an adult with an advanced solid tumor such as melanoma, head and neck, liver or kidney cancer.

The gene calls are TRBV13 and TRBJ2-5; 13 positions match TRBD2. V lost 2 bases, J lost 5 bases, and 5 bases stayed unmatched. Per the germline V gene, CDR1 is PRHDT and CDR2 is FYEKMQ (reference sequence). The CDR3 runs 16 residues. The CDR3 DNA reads TGTGCCAGCAGCTTAACTAGCGGGAGGGTGCTTGAGACCCAGTACTTC. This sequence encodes CASSLTSGRVLETQYF.

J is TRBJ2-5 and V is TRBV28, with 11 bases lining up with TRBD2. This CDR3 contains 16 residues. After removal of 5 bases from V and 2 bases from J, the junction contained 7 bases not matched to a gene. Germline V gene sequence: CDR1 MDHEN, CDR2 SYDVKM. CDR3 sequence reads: CASSTGTSGLQETQYF. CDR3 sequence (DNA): TGTGCCAGCAGTACAGGGACTAGCGGCCTACAAGAGACCCAGTACTTC.

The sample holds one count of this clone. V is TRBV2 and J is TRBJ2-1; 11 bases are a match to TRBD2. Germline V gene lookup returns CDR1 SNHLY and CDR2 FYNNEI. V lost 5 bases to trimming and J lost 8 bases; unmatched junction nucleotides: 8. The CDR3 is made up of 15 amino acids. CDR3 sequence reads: CASSIAGGPIDEQFF. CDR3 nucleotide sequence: TGTGCCAGCAGTATAGCGGGAGGGCCCATTGATGAGCAGTTCTTC.

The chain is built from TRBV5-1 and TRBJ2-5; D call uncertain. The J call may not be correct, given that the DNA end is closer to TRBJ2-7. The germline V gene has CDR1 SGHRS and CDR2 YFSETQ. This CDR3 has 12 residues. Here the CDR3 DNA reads TGCGCCAGCAGCTTTTCGTATGGCGAGCAGTACTTC. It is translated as CASSFSYGEQYF.

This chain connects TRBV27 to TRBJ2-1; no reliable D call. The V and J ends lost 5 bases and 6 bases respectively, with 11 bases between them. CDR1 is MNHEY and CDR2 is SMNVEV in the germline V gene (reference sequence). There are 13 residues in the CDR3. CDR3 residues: CASSLSSVNEQFF. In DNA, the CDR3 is TGTGCCAGCAGTCTCTCCTCGGTCAATGAGCAGTTCTTC.

Here the CDR3 DNA reads TGTGCCAGCAGTGAAGCCGTCGGGGGGCCGAAAGATACGCAGTATTTT. Its translation is CASSEAVGGPKDTQYF. J is TRBJ2-3 and V is TRBV6-1; TRBD2 might be the D (7 bases). Trimming pared 0 bases from V and 5 bases from J, leaving 15 bases between. The CDR3 contains 16 residues. From germline, CDR1 is MNHNS and CDR2 SASEGT.

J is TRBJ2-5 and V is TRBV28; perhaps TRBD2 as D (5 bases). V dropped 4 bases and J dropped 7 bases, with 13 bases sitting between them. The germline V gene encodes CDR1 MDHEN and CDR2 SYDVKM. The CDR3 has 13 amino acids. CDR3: CASSSPSAGTQYF. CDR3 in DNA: TGTGCCAGCAGTTCACCGTCGGCGGGGACCCAGTACTTC.

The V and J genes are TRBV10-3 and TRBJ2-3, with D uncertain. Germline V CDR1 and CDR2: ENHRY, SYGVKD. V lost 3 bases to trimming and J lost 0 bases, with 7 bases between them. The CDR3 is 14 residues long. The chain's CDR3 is CAISDQGSTDTQYF. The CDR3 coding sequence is TGTGCCATCAGTGACCAAGGCAGCACAGATACGCAGTATTTT.

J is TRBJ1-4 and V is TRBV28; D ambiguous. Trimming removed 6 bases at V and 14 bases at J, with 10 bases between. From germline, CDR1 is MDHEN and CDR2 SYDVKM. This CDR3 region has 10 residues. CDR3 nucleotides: TGTGCCAGCAGCCAGAATGGGCTGTTTTTT. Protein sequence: CASSQNGLFF.

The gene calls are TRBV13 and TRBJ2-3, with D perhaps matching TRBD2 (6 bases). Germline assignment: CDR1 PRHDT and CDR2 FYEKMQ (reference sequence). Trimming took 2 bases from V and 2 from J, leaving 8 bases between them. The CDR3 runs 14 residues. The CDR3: CASSLRGITDTQYF. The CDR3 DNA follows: TGTGCCAGCAGCTTACGGGGGATCACAGATACGCAGTATTTT.

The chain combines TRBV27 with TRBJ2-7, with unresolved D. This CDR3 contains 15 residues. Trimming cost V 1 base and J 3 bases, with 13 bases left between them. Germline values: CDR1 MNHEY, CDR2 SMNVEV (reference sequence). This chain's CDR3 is CASSLYLGTDYEQYF. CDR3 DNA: TGTGCCAGCAGTTTATATCTGGGAACCGACTACGAGCAGTACTTC.

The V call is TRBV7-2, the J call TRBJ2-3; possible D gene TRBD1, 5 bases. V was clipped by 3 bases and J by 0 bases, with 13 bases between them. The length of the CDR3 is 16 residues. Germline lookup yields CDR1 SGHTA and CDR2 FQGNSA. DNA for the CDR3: TGTGCCAGCAGCTTGGAGACAGTTGTCAGCACAGATACGCAGTATTTT. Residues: CASSLETVVSTDTQYF.

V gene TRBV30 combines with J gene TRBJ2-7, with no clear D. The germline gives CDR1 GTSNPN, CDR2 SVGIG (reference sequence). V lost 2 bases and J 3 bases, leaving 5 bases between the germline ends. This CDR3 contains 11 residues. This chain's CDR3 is CAWSPRYEQYF. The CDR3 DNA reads TGTGCCTGGAGTCCTCGCTACGAGCAGTACTTC.

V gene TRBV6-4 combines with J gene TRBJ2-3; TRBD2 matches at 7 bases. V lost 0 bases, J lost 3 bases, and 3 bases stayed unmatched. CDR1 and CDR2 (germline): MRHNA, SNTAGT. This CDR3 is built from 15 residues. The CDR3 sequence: CASSDSWGGTDTQYF. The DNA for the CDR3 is TGTGCCAGCAGTGACTCATGGGGGGGGACAGATACGCAGTATTTT.

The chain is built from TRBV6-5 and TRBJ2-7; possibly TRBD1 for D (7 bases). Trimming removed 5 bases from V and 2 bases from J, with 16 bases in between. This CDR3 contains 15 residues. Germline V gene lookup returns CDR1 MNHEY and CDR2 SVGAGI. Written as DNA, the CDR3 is TGTGCCAGCAGTCCACTAGGGGGGACAGCCTACGAGCAGTACTTC. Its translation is CASSPLGGTAYEQYF.

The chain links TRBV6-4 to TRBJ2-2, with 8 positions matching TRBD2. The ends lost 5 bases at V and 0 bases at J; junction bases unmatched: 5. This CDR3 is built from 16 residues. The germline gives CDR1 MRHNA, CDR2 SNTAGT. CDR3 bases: TGTGCCAGCAGTAACGGACTAGCCCCGAACACCGGGGAGCTGTTTTTT. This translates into CASSNGLAPNTGELFF.

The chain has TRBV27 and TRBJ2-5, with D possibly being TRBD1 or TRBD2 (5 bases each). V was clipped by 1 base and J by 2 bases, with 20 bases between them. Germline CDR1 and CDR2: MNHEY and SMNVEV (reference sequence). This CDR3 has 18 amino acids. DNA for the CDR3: TGTGCCAGCAGTTTATTGACGCCGTCCGGGACGTCTCAAGAGACCCAGTACTTC. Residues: CASSLLTPSGTSQETQYF.

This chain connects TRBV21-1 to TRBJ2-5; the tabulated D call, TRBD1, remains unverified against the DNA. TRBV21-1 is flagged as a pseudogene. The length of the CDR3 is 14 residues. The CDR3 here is CASPGTGEGETQYF. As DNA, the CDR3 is TGTGCCAGCCCCGGGACAGGGGAAGGTGAGACCCAGTACTTC.

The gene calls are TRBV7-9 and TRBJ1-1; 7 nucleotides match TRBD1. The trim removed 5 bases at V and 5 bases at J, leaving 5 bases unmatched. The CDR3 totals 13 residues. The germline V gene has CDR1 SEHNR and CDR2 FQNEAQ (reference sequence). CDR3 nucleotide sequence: TGTGCCAGCAGCCCCCAGGGGGGAACTGAAGCTTTCTTT. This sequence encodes CASSPQGGTEAFF.

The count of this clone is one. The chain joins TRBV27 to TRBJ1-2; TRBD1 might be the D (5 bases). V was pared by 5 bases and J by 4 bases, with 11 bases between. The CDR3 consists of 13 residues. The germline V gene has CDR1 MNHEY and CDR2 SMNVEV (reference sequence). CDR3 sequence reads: CASSPYRTYGYTF. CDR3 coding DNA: TGTGCCAGCAGTCCCTACAGGACCTATGGCTACACCTTC.

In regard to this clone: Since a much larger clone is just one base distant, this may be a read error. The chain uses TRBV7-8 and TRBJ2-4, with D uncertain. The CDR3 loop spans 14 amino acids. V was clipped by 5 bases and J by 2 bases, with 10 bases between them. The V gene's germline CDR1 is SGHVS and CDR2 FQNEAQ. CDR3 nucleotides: TGTGCCAGCAGCCTAGGGATTTCCAAAAACATTCAGTACTTC. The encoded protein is CASSLGISKNIQYF.

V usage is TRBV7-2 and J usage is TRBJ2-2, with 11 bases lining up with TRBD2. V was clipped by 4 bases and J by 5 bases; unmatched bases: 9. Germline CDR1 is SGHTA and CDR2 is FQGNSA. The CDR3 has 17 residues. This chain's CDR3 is CASSSDSLAGGTGELFF. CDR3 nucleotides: TGTGCCAGCAGCTCGGATAGTCTAGCGGGAGGTACCGGGGAGCTGTTTTTT. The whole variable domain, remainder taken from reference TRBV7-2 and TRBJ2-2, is GAGVSQSPSNKVTEKGKDVELRCDPISGHTALYWYRQSLGQGLEFLIYFQGNSAPDKSGLPSDRFSAERTGGSVSTLTIQRTQQEDSAVYLCASSSDSLAGGTGELFFGEGSRLTVL.

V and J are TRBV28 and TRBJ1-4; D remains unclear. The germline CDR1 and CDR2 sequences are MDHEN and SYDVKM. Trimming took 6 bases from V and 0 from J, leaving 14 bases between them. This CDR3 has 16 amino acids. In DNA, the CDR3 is TGTGCCAGCAGCATAGGGTGGGGATCAACTAATGAAAAACTGTTTTTT. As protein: CASSIGWGSTNEKLFF.

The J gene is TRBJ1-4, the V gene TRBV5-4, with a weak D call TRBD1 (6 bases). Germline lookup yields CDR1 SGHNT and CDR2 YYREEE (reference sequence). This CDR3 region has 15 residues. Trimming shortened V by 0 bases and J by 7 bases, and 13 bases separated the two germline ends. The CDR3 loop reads CASSLDYGTTEKLFF. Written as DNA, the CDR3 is TGTGCCAGCAGCTTGGATTACGGGACAACTGAAAAACTGTTTTTT.

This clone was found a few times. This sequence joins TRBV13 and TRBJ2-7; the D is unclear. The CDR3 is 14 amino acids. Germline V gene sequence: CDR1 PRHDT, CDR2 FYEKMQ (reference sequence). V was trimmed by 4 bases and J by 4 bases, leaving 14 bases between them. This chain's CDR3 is CASSSSTFRYEQYF. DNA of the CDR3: TGTGCCAGCAGCTCCTCTACCTTTAGGTACGAGCAGTACTTC.

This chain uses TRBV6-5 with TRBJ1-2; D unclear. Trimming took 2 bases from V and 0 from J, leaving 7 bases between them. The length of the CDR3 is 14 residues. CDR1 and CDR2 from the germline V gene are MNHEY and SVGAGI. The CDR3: CASSYVGANYGYTF. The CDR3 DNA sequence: TGTGCCAGCAGTTACGTCGGGGCTAACTATGGCTACACCTTC.